This TCR beta chain comes out of a study of OX40 agonist ivuxolimab in advanced cancers. J was trimmed by 2 bases and V by 5 bases; bases with no gene match: 6. Germline assignment: CDR1 MNHEY and CDR2 SMNVEV (reference sequence). CDR3 size: 14 residues. TCRdb's table, derived via immunoSEQ multiplex PCR, lists solely in-frame clones and lacks some. Counted here are about 80,000 clones, around 94% occurring once; the ten biggest clones make up 4.5% to 5%. This clone was found once. The clonotype was recovered from an adult with an advanced solid tumor such as melanoma, head and neck, liver or kidney cancer. The rearrangement joins TRBV27 to TRBJ2-7, with 7 bases matching TRBD1. The source material was CD4+ or CD8+ T cells sorted from blood, sampled in a trial of the OX40 agonist ivuxolimab. DNA for the CDR3: TGTGCCAGCAGTATTGGGACAGCAACCTACGAGCAGTACTTC. Its translation is CASSIGTATYEQYF.